This TCR beta chain was obtained from a study of tumor-infiltrating lymphocytes in primary liver carcinoma. Whole-study context: Staged T1-T3 N0M0, the tumors had sizes that ranged from roughly 4.2 to 10 cm across.

Starting material of 500 to 600 ng total RNA yielded TCR beta cDNA via a constant-region primer. It was through three nested multiplex PCR rounds of slightly modified ARM-PCR that TCR beta libraries arose. MiXCR, applied by TCRdb to the multiplex PCR reads, yields one record per CDR3 protein. The table has approximately 330,000 distinct CDR3 sequences, 65% seen once. This clonotype came up many times. What it binds is not known. Unsorted whole blood yielded the blood RNA, and germline DNA was also extracted. Patients were treatment-naive with chronic HBV infection. Study-wide results and caveats: Lesser overlap characterized tumor-adjacent and tumor-blood pairs relative to tumor region pairs.

The sequenced sample was peripheral blood. This receptor was obtained from a man aged 40-55 years with primary liver carcinoma and hepatitis B virus infection.

The CDR3 spells CASSATLSNTGELFF. CDR3 bases: TGTGCCAGCAGCGCCACCTTGTCGAACACCGGGGAGCTGTTTTTT. The chain couples TRBV11-2 to TRBJ2-2; D unresolved. The V end lost 5 bases, the J end lost 0 bases, and 10 bases lay between the germline ends. This CDR3 spans 15 amino acids. The germline V gene has CDR1 SGHAT and CDR2 FQNNGV.